This section outlines one T cell receptor beta chain sequence together with its context. The data originate from a study of blood T cell repertoires in COVID-19. Study as a whole: Donors in the United States, Italy and Spain gave samples during acute or convalescent COVID-19. PBMCs, B-cell-depleted T cells, or T cells were the source of the cDNA or gDNA that made up the material.

Authors' methods: Researchers report that nucleated cell counts were estimated from reference gene primer amplification. Data came from immunoSEQ multiplex PCR; TCRdb stores just in-frame clones and leaves some out. D and trimming were read from the DNA, whereas the V and J calls and clone size are those reported in that table. The top ten hold around 2.9% of the sample, which has around 350,000 clones, around 84% seen once. The sample was peripheral blood. The receptor was derived from a human donor in a cohort sampled during active COVID-19.

CDR3: CASSWQPDRPPGKQYF. The CDR3 nucleotides read TGTGCCAGCAGCTGGCAGCCGGACAGGCCGCCGGGGAAGCAGTACTTC. The chain combines TRBV7-2 with TRBJ2-7, with TRBD1 matching 7 bases. V gave up 4 bases and J gave up 8 bases; unmatched junction bases: 17. This CDR3 has 16 amino acids. Germline CDR1 reads SGHTA; CDR2 reads FQGNSA.